These 21 T cell receptor beta chains were sequenced from one sample in a study of CD4+ T cells in melanoma. The table came from immunoSEQ multiplex PCR; TCRdb's copy has only in-frame clones and leaves some out. This table has 52,000 or so clones, approximately 74% appearing once. Source material: tumor tissue. The receptors originated from a human donor with melanoma.

The table lists this clone with a few counts. The chain links TRBV11-1 to TRBJ2-3; maybe TRBD1 (5 bases). The germline gives CDR1 SGHAT, CDR2 FQDESV (reference sequence). Deletions cut 2 bases from V and 5 bases from J, with 8 bases between. The CDR3 is made up of 13 amino acids. The CDR3 region is CASSLITGDTQYF. CDR3 coding DNA: TGTGCCAGCAGCTTAATAACAGGAGATACGCAGTATTTT. The full variable domain, in which reference TRBV11-1 and TRBJ2-3 provide the parts outside the CDR3, is EAEVAQSPRYKITEKSQAVAFWCDPISGHATLYWYRQILGQGPELLVQFQDESVVDDSQLPKDRFSAERLKGVDSTLKIQPAELGDSAMYLCASSLITGDTQYFGPGTRLTVL.

J is TRBJ1-1 and V is TRBV6-5; 10 bases are shared with TRBD1. V lost 7 bases to trimming and J lost 0 bases; unmatched junction nucleotides: 5. From germline, CDR1 is MNHEY and CDR2 SVGAGI. This CDR3 contains 15 residues. The CDR3 spells CASKTGGPMNTEAFF. The CDR3 DNA reads as TGTGCCAGCAAGACAGGGGGCCCCATGAACACTGAAGCTTTCTTT.

This chain uses TRBV19 with TRBJ1-1, with 10 positions matching TRBD1. V dropped 9 bases and J dropped 2; count of bases not matched to a gene: 9. The CDR3 has 15 residues. CDR1 LNHDA and CDR2 SQIVND come from the germline V gene (reference sequence). This CDR3 is CASLGGDRGNTEAFF. The CDR3 DNA sequence: TGTGCCAGCCTCGGGGGGGACAGGGGCAACACTGAAGCTTTCTTT. The full variable domain, rest sourced from reference TRBV19 and TRBJ1-1, is DGGITQSPKYLFRKEGQNVTLSCEQNLNHDAMYWYRQDPGQGLRLIYYSQIVNDFQKGDIAEGYSVSREKKESFPLTVTSAQKNPTAFYLCASLGGDRGNTEAFFGQGTRLTVV.

The V call is TRBV28, the J call TRBJ2-7, with D perhaps TRBD1 (6 bases). Germline V gene data show CDR1 as MDHEN and CDR2 as SYDVKM. V was clipped by 5 bases and J by 1 base, with 15 bases between them. The CDR3 spans 15 residues. The CDR3 DNA sequence: TGTGCCAGCAGTACAGGGTGGAAAGGGTCCTACGAGCAGTACTTC. Encoded protein: CASSTGWKGSYEQYF. Together with reference TRBV28 and TRBJ2-7, the CDR3 gives the full variable domain: DVKVTQSSRYLVKRTGEKVFLECVQDMDHENMFWYRQDPGLGLRLIYFSYDVKMKEKGDIPEGYSVSREKKERFSLILESASTNQTSMYLCASSTGWKGSYEQYFGPGTRLTVT.

The gene calls are TRBV19 and TRBJ2-7; 8 positions agree with TRBD1. V lost 3 bases to trimming and J lost 2 bases; unmatched junction nucleotides: 9. Germline values: CDR1 LNHDA, CDR2 SQIVND (reference sequence). The CDR3 covers 16 residues. The CDR3 spells CASSIPGQGRPYEQYF. CDR3 nucleotides: TGTGCCAGTAGTATCCCTGGACAGGGTCGCCCCTACGAGCAGTACTTC.

This chain links TRBV9 with TRBJ2-7; no definite D call. Germline V CDR1 and CDR2: SGDLS, YYNGEE. The CDR3 covers 13 residues. V was cut by 5 bases and J by 6 bases, with 15 bases left in between. The CDR3 sequence: CASSAWNFGEQYF. The CDR3 nucleotides read TGTGCCAGCAGTGCGTGGAATTTCGGCGAGCAGTACTTC.

This clone showed up just a few times. The chain uses TRBV29-1 and TRBJ1-2, with 8 bases fitting TRBD1. CDR3 length equals 13 residues. V shed 7 bases, J shed 7 bases, and the junction held 11 bases outside the gene matches. Germline CDR1 and CDR2: SQVTM and ANQGSEA. CDR3 region: CSAGTGGQGGYTF. Written as DNA, the CDR3 is TGCAGCGCCGGAACAGGGGGTCAGGGTGGCTACACCTTC.

CDR3 DNA sequence: TGTGCCAGCAGCTTAGGGGCAGCGACTAGCACAGATACGCAGTATTTT. This gives the protein CASSLGAATSTDTQYF. This sequence joins TRBV11-2 and TRBJ2-3; D is unclear. V lost 1 base, J lost 0 bases, and 11 bases lay in between. Germline assignment: CDR1 SGHAT and CDR2 FQNNGV. CDR3 length: 16 amino acids.

About this clone itself: Given a far larger clone just one base away, this is likely a sequencing read error. In the same sample, other DNA sequences code for this CDR3. The chain employs TRBV4-1 and TRBJ1-1; D gene unclear. This CDR3 contains 14 residues. The germline gives CDR1 MGHRA, CDR2 YSYEKL. V was cut by 1 base and J by 1 base, with 7 bases left in between. The CDR3 here is CASSQVPGNTEAFF. In DNA form, the CDR3 reads TGCGCCAGCAGCCAAGTTCCAGGGAACACTGAAGCTTTCTTT.

A single count supports this clone. The CDR3 region has the DNA TGTGCCAGCTGCCAGGACAGATACATCTACAATGAGCAGTTCTTC. Translating gives CASCQDRYIYNEQFF. The chain employs TRBV5-6 and TRBJ2-1; TRBD1 is a possible D gene (6 bases). This CDR3 comprises 15 residues. The V gene lost 7 bases and the J gene lost 3 bases, with 17 bases spanning the gap. Germline CDR1 is SGHDT and CDR2 is YYEEEE.

The V gene is TRBV23-1, the J gene TRBJ1-5; D ambiguous. TRBV23-1 is designated an ORF whose function remains uncertain. This CDR3 region has 17 residues. Trimming removed 1 base at V and 0 bases at J, with 13 bases between. The CDR3 spells CASSQLGTAYSNQPQHF. The CDR3, as DNA: TGCGCCAGCAGTCAATTAGGAACAGCTTATAGCAATCAGCCCCAGCATTTT.

This clone showed up many times. The chain couples TRBV5-6 to TRBJ2-7, with D hard to call. This CDR3 is 12 amino acids long. Germline values: CDR1 SGHDT, CDR2 YYEEEE. V dropped 2 bases and J dropped 6 bases, with 9 bases sitting between them. CDR3: CASSLGPGEQYF. As DNA, the CDR3 is TGTGCCAGCAGCTTAGGACCGGGCGAGCAGTACTTC.

V is TRBV10-1 and J is TRBJ2-7, with D perhaps TRBD1 (6 bases). Germline CDR1 and CDR2: WNHNN and SYGVQD (reference sequence). V shed 2 bases and J shed 3 bases, with 8 bases lying between them. There are 13 residues in the CDR3. This CDR3 reads CASSEGRGYEQYF. In DNA form, the CDR3 reads TGCGCCAGCAGTGAGGGCAGGGGCTACGAGCAGTACTTC.

This clone came up many times. This rearrangement joins TRBV29-1 to TRBJ2-3; the D is unclear. This CDR3 region has 15 residues. V was cut by 3 bases and J by 1 base, with 14 bases left in between. CDR1 is SQVTM and CDR2 is ANQGSEA in the germline V gene. The DNA of the CDR3 is TGCAGCGTTGACCTTTTGGGCGGAGGCACAGATACGCAGTATTTT. Amino acid sequence: CSVDLLGGGTDTQYF.

The chain joins TRBV6-1 to TRBJ1-4, with D possibly being TRBD1 (5 bases). The CDR3 runs 14 residues. V lost 1 base and J 3 bases, leaving 6 bases between the germline ends. Germline V gene sequence: CDR1 MNHNS, CDR2 SASEGT. The CDR3 sequence: CASSEEGANEKLFF. The CDR3 nucleotides read TGTGCCAGCAGTGAAGAAGGGGCTAATGAAAAACTGTTTTTT.

In its sample, this clone was seen once. This chain connects TRBV7-8 to TRBJ2-7; D gene unclear. Germline V CDR1 and CDR2: SGHVS, FQNEAQ. This CDR3 is 13 amino acids long. V lost 1 base, J lost 5 bases, and 9 bases lay in between. CDR3 sequence reads: CASSLGVVNEQYF. CDR3 nucleotides: TGTGCCAGCAGCTTAGGGGTCGTAAACGAGCAGTACTTC.

This chain links TRBV28 with TRBJ1-6; 8 positions agree with TRBD1. With 5 bases clipped from V and 0 bases from J, the junction kept 9 bases outside the gene matches. Germline V lookup: CDR1 MDHEN, CDR2 SYDVKM. This CDR3 contains 18 residues. CDR3 in amino acids: CASSGPRGQGSYNSPLHF. The CDR3 nucleotides are TGTGCCAGCAGTGGCCCCAGGGGGCAGGGCTCCTATAATTCACCCCTCCACTTT.

This clone was counted a single time. The chain carries TRBV28 and TRBJ1-6; TRBD1 might be the D (6 bases). The CDR3 consists of 18 residues. CDR1 and CDR2 (germline): MDHEN, SYDVKM. Trimming pared 3 bases from V and 3 bases from J, leaving 18 bases between. The chain's CDR3 is CASSLAPGGLHYNSPLHF. The CDR3 region has the DNA TGTGCCAGCAGTTTGGCCCCGGGGGGGCTACACTATAATTCACCCCTCCACTTT.

This clone was seen ten or more times. The chain uses TRBV5-1 and TRBJ2-7, with D possibly TRBD1 on 6 matching bases. V was pared by 0 bases and J by 0 bases, with 13 bases between. This CDR3 has 16 residues. Germline values: CDR1 SGHRS, CDR2 YFSETQ. The CDR3 is CASSLDWTEYSYEQYF. The CDR3 nucleotides read TGCGCCAGCAGCTTGGACTGGACAGAATACTCCTACGAGCAGTACTTC.

The chain employs TRBV9 and TRBJ1-3; D is unclear. CDR3 length: 15 residues. Germline assignment: CDR1 SGDLS and CDR2 YYNGEE. V lost 4 bases to trimming and J lost 2 bases, with 13 bases between them. The CDR3 DNA reads as TGTGCCAGCAGCCCGAGGGTTTCGGCTGGAAACACCATATATTTT. Translated: CASSPRVSAGNTIYF.

This clone has just one count. CDR3 in amino acids: CASSPGTDNSPLHF. In DNA form, the CDR3 reads TGTGCCAGCAGTCCCGGGACAGATAATTCACCCCTCCACTTT. This chain links TRBV7-2 with TRBJ1-6, with TRBD1 matching 7 bases. This CDR3 has 14 residues. The ends lost 6 bases at V and 5 bases at J; junction bases unmatched: 4. Per germline, CDR1 SGHTA and CDR2 FQGNSA.